This TCR beta chain originates from a study of spatial heterogeneity in lung cancer. Study-wide results and limits: Counts that tracked tumor mutation counts were those of expanded intratumoral alpha and beta TCRs.

The study tagged each TCR cDNA molecule with a unique molecular identifier. TCRdb redid the calling of the 5' RACE reads with MiXCR, one entry per CDR3 protein. This sample yields some 21,000 distinct CDR3 sequences, of which under 6.5% are seen a single time; 10% belongs to the top ten. Described time point: sample taken at primary tumor resection. This clonotype has a count of ten or more. What it recognizes is unknown. The CDR3 has 11 amino acids. The germline V gene encodes CDR1 MDHEN and CDR2 SYDVKM. V was trimmed by 3 bases and J by 3 bases, leaving 2 bases between them. Source: lung tumor tissue, taken at surgery. The chain employs TRBV28 and TRBJ1-2; D call uncertain. The clonotype was recovered from a male donor with early-stage non-small cell lung cancer. The CDR3 nucleotides are TGTGCCAGCAGTTTTTACTATGGCTACACCTTC. Its protein product is CASSFYYGYTF.